Below are 7 T cell receptor beta chains sequenced from a single sample in a study of shared clonotypes between healthy human individuals. Only in-frame clones appear in the TCRdb table, and some are missing; sequencing was by immunoSEQ multiplex PCR. The top ten hold roughly 1.5% of the sample, which has about 1 million clones, roughly 75% seen once. Specimen: memory CD4+ T cells sorted from blood. Sample subset: CD45RA-negative fraction. The receptors shown here come from a man aged 18-30 years in good health.

The chain recombines TRBV6-1 with TRBJ2-7; 10 bases line up with TRBD1. Germline CDR1 MNHNS, CDR2 SASEGT. The CDR3 is made up of 14 amino acids. V was pared by 4 bases and J by 3 bases, with 3 bases of the junction left unmatched. The CDR3 region has the DNA TGTGCCAGCAGTGCGGGGACAGGGGTCTACGAGCAGTACTTC. This encodes CASSAGTGVYEQYF.

This chain links TRBV7-9 with TRBJ1-1, with unresolved D. The CDR3 loop spans 12 amino acids. V dropped 6 bases and J dropped 5 bases, with 10 bases sitting between them. Germline V gene data show CDR1 as SEHNR and CDR2 as FQNEAQ (reference sequence). The chain's CDR3 is CASRTLGTEAFF. CDR3 nucleotides: TGTGCCAGCAGGACCCTGGGGACTGAAGCTTTCTTT.

This chain joins TRBV7-2 and TRBJ2-7, with a weak D call TRBD2 (6 bases). V lost 4 bases and J lost 5, with 12 bases in between. The V gene's germline CDR1 is SGHTA and CDR2 FQGNSA. CDR3 length: 13 amino acids. The CDR3 sequence is CASSSSREHEQYF. CDR3 nucleotides: TGTGCCAGCAGCTCGTCCCGGGAGCACGAGCAGTACTTC.

The rearrangement joins TRBV6-1 to TRBJ1-3, with D unclear. Between the trimmed V and J ends, which lost 0 bases and 4 bases, there was a span of 10 bases. The CDR3 consists of 15 residues. Germline CDR1 and CDR2: MNHNS and SASEGT. This CDR3 is CASSEALQAGNTIYF. CDR3 DNA: TGTGCCAGCAGTGAAGCCCTGCAGGCGGGAAACACCATATATTTT.

This chain uses TRBV9 with TRBJ2-7; 7 bases align to TRBD1. The CDR3 runs to 14 residues. The germline CDR1 and CDR2 sequences are SGDLS and YYNGEE. The V gene end was trimmed by 0 bases and the J gene end by 8 bases; junction bases not matched to a gene: 8. The CDR3 coding sequence is TGTGCCAGCAGCGTAGGTGGGACAGCGGAACAGCAGTACTTC. Its translation: CASSVGGTAEQQYF.

The genes are TRBV2 and TRBJ2-3, with 9 bases identical to TRBD1. The CDR3 is 15 amino acids. The junction had 7 bases not matched to a gene; V was cut back by 6 bases and J by 3 bases. Germline values: CDR1 SNHLY, CDR2 FYNNEI. This CDR3 is CASSGQGMLTDTQYF. The CDR3 DNA is TGTGCCAGCAGCGGACAGGGGATGTTAACAGATACGCAGTATTTT.

The J gene is TRBJ2-1, the V gene TRBV6-6, with a weak D call TRBD1 (6 bases). The CDR3 consists of 13 residues. Trimming shortened V by 2 bases and J by 5 bases, and 7 bases separated the two germline ends. Looked up from germline, CDR1 is MNHNY and CDR2 is SVGAGI (reference sequence). The DNA of the CDR3 is TGTGCCAGCAGTTACGGGACAAACAATGAGCAGTTCTTC. Translating gives CASSYGTNNEQFF.